Listed below are T cell receptor beta chains from one sample, sequenced in a study of CD8+ T cells in alopecia areata. Generated by immunoSEQ multiplex PCR, the TCRdb table keeps only in-frame clones and is missing some. The table has tens of thousands of clones, 60% to 85% seen once; the top ten hold 15% to 20%. The sample was NKG2D-low CD8+ T cells sorted from blood. All receptors derive from a human donor with alopecia areata. Each CDR3 is given without its conserved first and last residue.

v_gene	j_gene	CDR3aa
TRBV7-8	TRBJ2-3	ASSLAQGTDTQY
TRBV19	TRBJ2-1	AAQAVGGYNEQF
TRBV5-4	TRBJ2-5	ASSSDRQETQY
TRBV4-1	TRBJ2-5	ASSQDEALSGGYQETQY
TRBV20-1	TRBJ2-7	SAREYGSKY
TRBV4-1	TRBJ2-1	ASSQKGYIGGEQF
TRBV29-1	TRBJ1-2	SATPTTNYGYT
TRBV6-1	TRBJ2-1	ASSAFRTADEQF
TRBV6-5	TRBJ1-1	ASSYSSSLYAEAF
TRBV5-1	TRBJ2-7	ASSLEWGYEQY
TRBV7-6	TRBJ2-2	ASSLSSGVTGELF
TRBV19	TRBJ2-7	ASSIGGANYEQY
TRBV7-2	TRBJ2-2	ASSSPTGGRTGELF
TRBV29-1	TRBJ1-1	SVDLGDLGTEAF
TRBV6-1	TRBJ2-7	ASSEALGASYEQY
TRBV28	TRBJ2-7	ASSLISDANFEQY
TRBV5-1	TRBJ2-7	ASSPGHEQY
TRBV7-9	TRBJ2-1	ASSLVSRGYNEQF
TRBV27	TRBJ2-7	ASSWGDEQY
TRBV28	TRBJ2-5	ASRLAGAWETQY
TRBV13	TRBJ2-1	ASSFQRGDEQF
TRBV6-4	TRBJ2-1	ASSDSGSSYNEQF
TRBV29-1	TRBJ2-1	SVVWQAEQF
TRBV29-1	TRBJ1-4	SGQTGVEKLF